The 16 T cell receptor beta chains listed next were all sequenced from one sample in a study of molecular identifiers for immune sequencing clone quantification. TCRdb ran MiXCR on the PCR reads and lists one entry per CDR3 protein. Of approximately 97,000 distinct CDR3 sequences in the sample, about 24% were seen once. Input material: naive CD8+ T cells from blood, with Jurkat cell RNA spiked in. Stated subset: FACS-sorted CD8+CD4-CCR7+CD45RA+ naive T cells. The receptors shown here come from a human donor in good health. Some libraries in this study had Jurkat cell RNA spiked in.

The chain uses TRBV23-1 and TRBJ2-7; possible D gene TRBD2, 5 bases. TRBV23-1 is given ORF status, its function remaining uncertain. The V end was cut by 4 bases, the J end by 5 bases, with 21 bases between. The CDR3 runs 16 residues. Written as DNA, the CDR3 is TGCGCCAGCAGTCTTCGGTCCAGGTCGAAGGAGGACGAGCAGTACTTC. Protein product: CASSLRSRSKEDEQYF.

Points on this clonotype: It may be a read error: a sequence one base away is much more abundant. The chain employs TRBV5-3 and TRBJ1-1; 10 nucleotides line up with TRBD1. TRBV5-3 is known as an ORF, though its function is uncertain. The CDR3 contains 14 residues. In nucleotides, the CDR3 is TGTGCCAGCAGCCTGACGACAGGGGGCACTGAAGCTCTCTTT. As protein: CASSLTTGGTEALF.

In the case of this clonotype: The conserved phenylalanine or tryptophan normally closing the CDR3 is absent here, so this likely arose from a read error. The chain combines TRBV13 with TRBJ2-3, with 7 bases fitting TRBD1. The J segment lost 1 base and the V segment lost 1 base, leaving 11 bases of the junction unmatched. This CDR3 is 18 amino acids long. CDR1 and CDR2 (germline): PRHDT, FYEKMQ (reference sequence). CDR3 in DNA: TGTGCCAGCAGCTTAGAATTAGGCAGGCAGGGGGGCACAGATACGCAGTATATT. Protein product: CASSLELGRQGGTDTQYI.

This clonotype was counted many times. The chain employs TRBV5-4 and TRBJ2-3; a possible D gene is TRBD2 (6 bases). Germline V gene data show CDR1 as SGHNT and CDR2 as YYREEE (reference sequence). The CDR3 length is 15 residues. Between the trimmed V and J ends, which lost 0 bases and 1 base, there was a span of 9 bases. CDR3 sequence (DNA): TGTGCCAGCAGCTTGGTAGGAGGGCGCACAGATACGCAGTATTTT. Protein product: CASSLVGGRTDTQYF.

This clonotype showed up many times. CDR3 in DNA: TGTGCCAGCAGCCCTCGCCGAGACAGAGCCTACGAGCAGTACTTC. Amino acids: CASSPRRDRAYEQYF. The V call is TRBV7-2, the J call TRBJ2-7, with a tentative D call TRBD1 (5 bases). The CDR3 is made up of 15 amino acids. The germline V gene has CDR1 SGHTA and CDR2 FQGNSA. The V and J ends lost 5 bases and 2 bases respectively, with 16 bases between them. Full variable domain (missing parts from reference TRBV7-2 and TRBJ2-7): GAGVSQSPSNKVTEKGKDVELRCDPISGHTALYWYRQSLGQGLEFLIYFQGNSAPDKSGLPSDRFSAERTGGSVSTLTIQRTQQEDSAVYLCASSPRRDRAYEQYFGPGTRLTVT.

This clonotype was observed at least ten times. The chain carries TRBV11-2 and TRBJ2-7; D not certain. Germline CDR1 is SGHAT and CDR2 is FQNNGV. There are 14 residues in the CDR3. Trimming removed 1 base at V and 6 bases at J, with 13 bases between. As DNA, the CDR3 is TGTGCCAGCAGCTTAGTTTACACCCCTGGCGAGCAGTACTTC. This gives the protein CASSLVYTPGEQYF.

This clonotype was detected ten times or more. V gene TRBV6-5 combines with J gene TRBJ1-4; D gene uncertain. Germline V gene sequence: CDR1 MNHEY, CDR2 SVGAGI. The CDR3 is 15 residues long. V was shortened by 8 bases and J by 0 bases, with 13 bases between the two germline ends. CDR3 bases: TGTGCCAGCTCCGATAGGAGAACAACTAATGAAAAACTGTTTTTT. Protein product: CASSDRRTTNEKLFF.

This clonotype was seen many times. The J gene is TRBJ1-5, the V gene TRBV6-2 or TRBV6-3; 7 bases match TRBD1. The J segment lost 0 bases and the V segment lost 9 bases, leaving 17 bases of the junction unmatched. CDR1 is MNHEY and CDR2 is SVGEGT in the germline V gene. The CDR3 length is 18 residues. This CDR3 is CARSTGTETPYSNQPQHF. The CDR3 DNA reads TGTGCCAGAAGCACAGGGACAGAGACACCTTATAGCAATCAGCCCCAGCATTTT.

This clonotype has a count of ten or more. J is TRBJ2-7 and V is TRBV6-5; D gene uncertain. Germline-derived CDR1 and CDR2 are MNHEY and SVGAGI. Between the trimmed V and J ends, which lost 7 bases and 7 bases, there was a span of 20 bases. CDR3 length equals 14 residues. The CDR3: CASTPLRLPGEQYF. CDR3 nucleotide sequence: TGTGCCAGCACCCCCTTGCGCCTTCCTGGGGAGCAGTACTTC.

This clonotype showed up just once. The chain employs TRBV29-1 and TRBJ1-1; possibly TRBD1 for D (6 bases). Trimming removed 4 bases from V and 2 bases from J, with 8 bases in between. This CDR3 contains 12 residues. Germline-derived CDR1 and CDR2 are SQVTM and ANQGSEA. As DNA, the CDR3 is TGCAGCGTTGGACAGGTAAACACTGAAGCTTTCTTT. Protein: CSVGQVNTEAFF.

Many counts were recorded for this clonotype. CDR3 region: CASSLGAGYEQYF. CDR3 nucleotide sequence: TGTGCCAGCAGCTTAGGGGCTGGCTACGAGCAGTACTTC. V gene TRBV11-2 combines with J gene TRBJ2-7; D is ambiguous. The ends were cut back, 1 base at V and 3 bases at J, with 7 bases in the middle. Germline loops: CDR1 SGHAT, CDR2 FQNNGV. The CDR3 has 13 residues.

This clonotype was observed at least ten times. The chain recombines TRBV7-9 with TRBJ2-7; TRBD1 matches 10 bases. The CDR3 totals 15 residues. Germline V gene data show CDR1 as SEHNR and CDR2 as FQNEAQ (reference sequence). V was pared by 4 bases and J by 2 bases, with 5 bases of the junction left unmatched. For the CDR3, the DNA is TGTGCCAGCAGCTCGCCGGGACAGGGGACCTACGAGCAGTACTTC. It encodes CASSSPGQGTYEQYF.

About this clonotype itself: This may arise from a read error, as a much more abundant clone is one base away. The DNA for the CDR3 is TGTGCCAGCAGCCCGTCAAGACAGAACCTACGACTTGCAATTAATGAAAAACTGTTTTTT. Protein: CASSPSRQNLRLAINEKLFF. V is TRBV11-2 and J is TRBJ1-4; D is perhaps TRBD1 (5 bases). The CDR3 sequence is 20 residues long. Germline CDR1 reads SGHAT; CDR2 reads FQNNGV. The ends were cut back, 5 bases at V and 4 bases at J, with 29 bases in the middle.

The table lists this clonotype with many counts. The chain's CDR3 is CASSIDGTGSGANVLTF. CDR3 bases: TGTGCCAGTAGTATAGATGGGACAGGCTCTGGGGCCAACGTCCTGACTTTC. The rearrangement uses TRBV19 and TRBJ2-6, with 8 positions matching TRBD1. Germline V lookup: CDR1 LNHDA, CDR2 SQIVND (reference sequence). The junction had 1 base not matched to a gene; V was cut back by 0 bases and J by 0 bases. The CDR3 has 17 amino acids.

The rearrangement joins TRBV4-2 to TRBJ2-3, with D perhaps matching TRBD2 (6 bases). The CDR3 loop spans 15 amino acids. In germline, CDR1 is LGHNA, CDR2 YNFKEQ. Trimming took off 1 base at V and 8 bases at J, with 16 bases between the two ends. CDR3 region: CASSQVGGPPATQYF. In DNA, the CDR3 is TGTGCCAGCAGCCAAGTCGGGGGACCCCCAGCTACGCAGTATTTT.

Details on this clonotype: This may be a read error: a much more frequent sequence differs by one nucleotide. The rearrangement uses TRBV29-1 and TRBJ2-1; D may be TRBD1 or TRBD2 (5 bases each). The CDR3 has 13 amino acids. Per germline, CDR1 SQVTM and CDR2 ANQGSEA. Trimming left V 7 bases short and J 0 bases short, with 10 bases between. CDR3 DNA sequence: TGCAGCGCCCCGAGGGGCTCCTACAATGAGCAGTTCTTC. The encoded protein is CSAPRGSYNEQFF.